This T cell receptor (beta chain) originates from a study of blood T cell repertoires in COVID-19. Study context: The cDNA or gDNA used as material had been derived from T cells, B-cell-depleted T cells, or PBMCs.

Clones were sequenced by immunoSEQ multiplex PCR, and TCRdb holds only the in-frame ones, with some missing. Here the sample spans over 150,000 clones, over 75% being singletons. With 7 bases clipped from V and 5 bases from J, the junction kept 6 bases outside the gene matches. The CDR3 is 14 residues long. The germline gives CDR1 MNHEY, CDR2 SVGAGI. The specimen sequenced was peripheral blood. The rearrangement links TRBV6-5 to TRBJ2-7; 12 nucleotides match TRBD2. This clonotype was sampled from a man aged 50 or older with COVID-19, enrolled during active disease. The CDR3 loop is CASNPSGRAHEQYF. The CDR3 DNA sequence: TGTGCCAGCAATCCTAGCGGGAGGGCCCACGAGCAGTACTTC.